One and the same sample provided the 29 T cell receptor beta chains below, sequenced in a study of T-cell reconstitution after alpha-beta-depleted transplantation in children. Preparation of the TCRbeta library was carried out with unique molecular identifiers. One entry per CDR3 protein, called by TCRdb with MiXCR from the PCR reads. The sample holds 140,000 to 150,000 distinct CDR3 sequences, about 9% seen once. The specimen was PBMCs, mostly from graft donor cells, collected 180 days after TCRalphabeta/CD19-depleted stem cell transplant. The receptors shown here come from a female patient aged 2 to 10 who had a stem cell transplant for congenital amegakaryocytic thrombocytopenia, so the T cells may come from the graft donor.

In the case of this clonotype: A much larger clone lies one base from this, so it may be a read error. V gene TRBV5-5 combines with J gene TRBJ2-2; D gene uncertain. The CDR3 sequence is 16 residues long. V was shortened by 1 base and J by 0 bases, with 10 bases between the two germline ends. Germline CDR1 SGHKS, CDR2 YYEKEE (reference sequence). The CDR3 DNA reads TGTGCCAGCAGCTTGAGGCAGCCCGCGAACACCGGGGAGCTGTTTTTT. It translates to CASSLRQPANTGELFF.

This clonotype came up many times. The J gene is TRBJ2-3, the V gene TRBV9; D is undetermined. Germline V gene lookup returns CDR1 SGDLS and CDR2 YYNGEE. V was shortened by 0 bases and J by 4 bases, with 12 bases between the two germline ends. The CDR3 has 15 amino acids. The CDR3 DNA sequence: TGTGCCAGCAGCGTAGTGGCTGAACTCTCAGATACGCAGTATTTT. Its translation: CASSVVAELSDTQYF.

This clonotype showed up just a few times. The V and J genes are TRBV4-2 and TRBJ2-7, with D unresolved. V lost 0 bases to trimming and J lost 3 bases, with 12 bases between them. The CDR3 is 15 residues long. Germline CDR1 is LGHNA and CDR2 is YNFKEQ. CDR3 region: CASSQEGAPDYEQYF. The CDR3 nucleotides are TGTGCCAGCAGCCAAGAAGGCGCCCCTGACTACGAGCAGTACTTC.

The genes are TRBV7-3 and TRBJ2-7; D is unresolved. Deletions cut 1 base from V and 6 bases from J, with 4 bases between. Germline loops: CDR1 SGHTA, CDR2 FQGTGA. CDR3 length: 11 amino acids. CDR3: CASSLSGEQYF. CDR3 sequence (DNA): TGTGCCAGCAGCTTAAGTGGCGAGCAGTACTTC.

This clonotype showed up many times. CDR3 amino acids: CASSLMGGGQPQHF. In DNA, the CDR3 is TGTGCCAGCAGTTTAATGGGGGGGGGGCAGCCCCAGCATTTT. The chain joins TRBV12-3 or TRBV12-4 to TRBJ1-5; possibly TRBD1 for D (5 bases). Trimming stripped 2 bases from V and 7 bases from J, with 12 bases between. This CDR3 has 14 residues.

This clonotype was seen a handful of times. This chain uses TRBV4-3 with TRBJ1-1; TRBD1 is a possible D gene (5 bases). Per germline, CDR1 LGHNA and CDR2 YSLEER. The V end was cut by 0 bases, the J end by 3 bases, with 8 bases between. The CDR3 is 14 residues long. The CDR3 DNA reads TGCGCCAGCAGCCAAGAAGGGGTTGACACTGAAGCTTTCTTT. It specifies CASSQEGVDTEAFF.

The CDR3 here is CASSQGVFTRGASSEAFF. CDR3 DNA sequence: TGTGCCAGCAGTCAGGGGGTCTTTACGCGGGGGGCTTCCTCCGAAGCTTTCTTT. The chain employs TRBV12-3 or TRBV12-4 and TRBJ1-1; 7 bases line up with TRBD1. V dropped 5 bases and J dropped 8; count of bases not matched to a gene: 23. This CDR3 contains 18 residues.

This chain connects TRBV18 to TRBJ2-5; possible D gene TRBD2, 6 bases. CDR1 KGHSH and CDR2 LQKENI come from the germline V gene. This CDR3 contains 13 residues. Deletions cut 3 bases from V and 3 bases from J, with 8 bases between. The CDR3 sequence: CASSPPGEETQYF. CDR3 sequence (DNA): TGTGCCAGCTCACCCCCGGGGGAAGAGACCCAGTACTTC.

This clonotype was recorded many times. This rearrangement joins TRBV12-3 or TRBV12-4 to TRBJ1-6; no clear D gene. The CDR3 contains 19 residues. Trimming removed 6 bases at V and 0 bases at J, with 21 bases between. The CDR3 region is CASSPYRAWLSSYNSPLHF. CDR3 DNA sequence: TGTGCCAGCAGCCCCTACAGAGCTTGGCTAAGCTCCTATAATTCACCCCTCCACTTT.

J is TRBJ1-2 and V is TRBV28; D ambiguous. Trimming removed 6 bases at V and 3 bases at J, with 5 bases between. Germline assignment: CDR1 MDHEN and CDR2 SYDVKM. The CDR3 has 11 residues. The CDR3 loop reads CASSFDYGYTF. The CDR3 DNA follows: TGTGCCAGCAGCTTTGACTATGGCTACACCTTC.

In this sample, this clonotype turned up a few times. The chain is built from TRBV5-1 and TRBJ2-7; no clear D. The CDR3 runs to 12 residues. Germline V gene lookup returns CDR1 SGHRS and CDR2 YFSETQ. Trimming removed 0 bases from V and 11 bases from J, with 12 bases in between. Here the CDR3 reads CASSLGAGVKYF. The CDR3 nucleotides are TGCGCCAGCAGCTTGGGGGCCGGCGTTAAGTACTTC.

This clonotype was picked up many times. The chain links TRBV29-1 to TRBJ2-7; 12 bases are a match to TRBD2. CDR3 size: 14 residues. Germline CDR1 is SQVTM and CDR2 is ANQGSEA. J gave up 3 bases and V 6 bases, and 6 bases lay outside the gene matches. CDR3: CSVASGRAVYEQYF. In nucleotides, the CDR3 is TGCAGCGTAGCTAGCGGGAGGGCCGTCTACGAGCAGTACTTC.

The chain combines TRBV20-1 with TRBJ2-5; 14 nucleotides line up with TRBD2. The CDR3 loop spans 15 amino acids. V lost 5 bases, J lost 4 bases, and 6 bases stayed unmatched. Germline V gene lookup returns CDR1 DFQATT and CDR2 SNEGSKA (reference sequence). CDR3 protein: CSARRLAGGAETQYF. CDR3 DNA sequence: TGCAGTGCTCGACGACTAGCGGGGGGGGCAGAGACCCAGTACTTC.

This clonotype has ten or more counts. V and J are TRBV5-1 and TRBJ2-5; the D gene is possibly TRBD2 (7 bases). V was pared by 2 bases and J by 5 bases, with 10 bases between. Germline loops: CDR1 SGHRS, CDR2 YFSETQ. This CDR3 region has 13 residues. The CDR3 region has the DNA TGCGCCAGCAGCTTAGGGGGGGCCGAGACCCAGTACTTC. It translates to CASSLGGAETQYF.

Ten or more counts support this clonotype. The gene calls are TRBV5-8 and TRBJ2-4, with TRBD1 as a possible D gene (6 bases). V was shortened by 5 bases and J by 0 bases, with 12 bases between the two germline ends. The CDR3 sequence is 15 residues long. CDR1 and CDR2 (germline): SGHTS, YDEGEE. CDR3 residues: CASRPGDLAKNIQYF. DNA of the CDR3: TGTGCCAGCAGACCAGGGGACCTAGCCAAAAACATTCAGTACTTC.

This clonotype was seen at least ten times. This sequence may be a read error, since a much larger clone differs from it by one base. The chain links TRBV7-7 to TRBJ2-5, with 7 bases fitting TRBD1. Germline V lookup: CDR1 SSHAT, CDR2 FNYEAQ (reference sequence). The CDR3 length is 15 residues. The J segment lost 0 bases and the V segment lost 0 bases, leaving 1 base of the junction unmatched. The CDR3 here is CASSLAGQNQETQYF. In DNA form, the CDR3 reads TGTGCCAGCAGCTTAGCGGGACAGAACCAAGAGACCCAGTACTTC.

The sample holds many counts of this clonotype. The CDR3 DNA reads TGTGCCAGCAGTACACTAGTTCTCGAGCAGTACTTC. Translation gives CASSTLVLEQYF. The chain recombines TRBV12-3 or TRBV12-4 with TRBJ2-7, with a possible D match to TRBD2 (5 bases). V shed 5 bases and J shed 6 bases, with 11 bases lying between them. CDR3 length: 12 residues.

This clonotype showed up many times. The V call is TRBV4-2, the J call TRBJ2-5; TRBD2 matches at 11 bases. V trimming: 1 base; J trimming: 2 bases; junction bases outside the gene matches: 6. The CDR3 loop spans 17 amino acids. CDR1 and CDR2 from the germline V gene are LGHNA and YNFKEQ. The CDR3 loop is CASSQVGLAGGQETQYF. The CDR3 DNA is TGTGCCAGCAGCCAAGTGGGCTTAGCGGGGGGGCAAGAGACCCAGTACTTC.

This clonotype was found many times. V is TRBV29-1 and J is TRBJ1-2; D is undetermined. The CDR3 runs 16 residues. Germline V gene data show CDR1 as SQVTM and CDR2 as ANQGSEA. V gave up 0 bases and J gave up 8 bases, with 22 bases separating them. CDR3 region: CSVEDPLGRGSIGYTF. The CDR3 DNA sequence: TGCAGCGTTGAAGATCCCCTAGGACGGGGATCTATAGGCTACACCTTC.

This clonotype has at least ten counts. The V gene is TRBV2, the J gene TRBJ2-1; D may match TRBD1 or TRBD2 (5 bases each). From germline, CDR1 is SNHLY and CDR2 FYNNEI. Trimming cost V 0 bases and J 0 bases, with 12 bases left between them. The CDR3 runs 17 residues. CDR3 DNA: TGTGCCAGCAGTGAAGCGGGGGTAGTCAACTCCTACAATGAGCAGTTCTTC. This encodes CASSEAGVVNSYNEQFF.

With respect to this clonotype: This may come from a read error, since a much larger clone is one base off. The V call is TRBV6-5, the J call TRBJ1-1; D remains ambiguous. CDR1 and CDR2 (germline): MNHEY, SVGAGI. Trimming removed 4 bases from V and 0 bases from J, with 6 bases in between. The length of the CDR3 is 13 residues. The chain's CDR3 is CASSSDMNTEAFF. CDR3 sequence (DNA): TGTGCCAGCAGTTCTGATATGAACACTGAAGCTTTCTTT.

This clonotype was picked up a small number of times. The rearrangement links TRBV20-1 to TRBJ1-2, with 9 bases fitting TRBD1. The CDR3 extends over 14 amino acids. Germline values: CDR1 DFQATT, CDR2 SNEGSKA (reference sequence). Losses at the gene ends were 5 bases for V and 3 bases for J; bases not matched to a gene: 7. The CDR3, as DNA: TGCAGTGCTGAGTCATGGACAGGGGACTATGGCTACACCTTC. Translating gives CSAESWTGDYGYTF.

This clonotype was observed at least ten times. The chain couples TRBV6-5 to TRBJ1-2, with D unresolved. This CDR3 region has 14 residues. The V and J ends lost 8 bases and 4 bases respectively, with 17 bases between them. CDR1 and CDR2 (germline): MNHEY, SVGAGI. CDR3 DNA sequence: TGTGCCAGCTGGGAGGGATACCGGGTCTATGGCTACACCTTC. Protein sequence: CASWEGYRVYGYTF.

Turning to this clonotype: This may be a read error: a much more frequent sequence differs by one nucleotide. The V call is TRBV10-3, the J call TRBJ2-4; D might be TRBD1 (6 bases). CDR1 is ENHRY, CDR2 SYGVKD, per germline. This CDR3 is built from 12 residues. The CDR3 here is CAIRDSKNIKYF. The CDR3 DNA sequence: TGTGCCATCAGGGACAGTAAAAACATTAAGTACTTC.

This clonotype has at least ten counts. This CDR3 reads CASSSPGETQYF. CDR3 coding DNA: TGTGCCAGCAGTTCCCCAGGAGAGACCCAGTACTTC. The chain joins TRBV27 to TRBJ2-5; D is unresolved. Germline assignment: CDR1 MNHEY and CDR2 SMNVEV (reference sequence). The CDR3 is made up of 12 amino acids. V lost 4 bases, J lost 4 bases, and 7 bases lay in between.

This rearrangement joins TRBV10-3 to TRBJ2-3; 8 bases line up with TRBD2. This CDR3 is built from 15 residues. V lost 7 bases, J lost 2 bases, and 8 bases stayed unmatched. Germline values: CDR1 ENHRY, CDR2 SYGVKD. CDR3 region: CAIKRGGGSTDTQYF. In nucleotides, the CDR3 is TGTGCCATCAAGCGTGGCGGGGGGTCCACAGATACGCAGTATTTT.

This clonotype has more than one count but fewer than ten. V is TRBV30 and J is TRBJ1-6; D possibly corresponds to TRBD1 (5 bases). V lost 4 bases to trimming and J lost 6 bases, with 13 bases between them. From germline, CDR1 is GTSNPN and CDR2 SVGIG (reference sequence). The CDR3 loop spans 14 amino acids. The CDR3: CAWTPGRTNSPLHF. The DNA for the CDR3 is TGTGCCTGGACCCCGGGACGGACTAATTCACCCCTCCACTTT.

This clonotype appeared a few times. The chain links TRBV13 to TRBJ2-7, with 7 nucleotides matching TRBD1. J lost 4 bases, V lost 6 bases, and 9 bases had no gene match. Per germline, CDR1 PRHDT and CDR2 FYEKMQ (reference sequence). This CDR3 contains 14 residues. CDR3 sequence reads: CASSLTGTAYEQYF. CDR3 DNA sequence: TGTGCCAGCAGTCTAACCGGGACAGCGTACGAGCAGTACTTC.

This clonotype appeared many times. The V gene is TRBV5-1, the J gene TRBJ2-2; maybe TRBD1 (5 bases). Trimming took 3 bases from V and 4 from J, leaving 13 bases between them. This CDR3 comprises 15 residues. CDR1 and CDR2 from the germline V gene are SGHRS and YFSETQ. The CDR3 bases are TGCGCCAGCAGCTCCCAAGGGGTTACCACCGGGGAGCTGTTTTTT. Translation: CASSSQGVTTGELFF. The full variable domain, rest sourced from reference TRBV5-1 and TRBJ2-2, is KAGVTQTPRYLIKTRGQQVTLSCSPISGHRSVSWYQQTPGQGLQFLFEYFSETQRNKGNFPGRFSGRQFSNSRSEMNVSTLELGDSALYLCASSSQGVTTGELFFGEGSRLTVL.